This passage covers 23 T cell receptor beta chains from one sample sequenced in a study of T cell clonotyping in hematopoietic cell transplantation. Sequencing used immunoSEQ multiplex PCR; TCRdb keeps in-frame clones, though not all of them. The top ten clones hold around 2% of a sample with some 26,000 clones, more than 70% of them seen once. Documented time point: recipient sample about 28 days before transplant, after cytoreduction. Sequencing was performed on peripheral blood mononuclear cells, taken before stem cell transplant. All receptors derive from a man in his forties with acute myeloid leukemia. Some clones in this sample may be carry-over from other donors' samples.

This clone was picked up a small number of times. The chain has TRBV18 and TRBJ1-5; D might be TRBD1 (6 bases). This CDR3 comprises 16 residues. Germline V gene data show CDR1 as KGHSH and CDR2 as LQKENI. V was cut by 1 base and J by 2 bases, with 12 bases left in between. The CDR3 bases are TGTGCCAGCTCACCACAAAGGGGGGCAGGCAATCAGCCCCAGCATTTT. This codes for CASSPQRGAGNQPQHF.

The V and J genes are TRBV29-1 and TRBJ2-7; 8 bases match TRBD2. Germline CDR1 reads SQVTM; CDR2 reads ANQGSEA. Unmatched junction bases numbered 3, after V lost 0 bases and J lost 2 bases. The CDR3 consists of 14 residues. The CDR3 is CSVEERGAPYEQYF. The CDR3 DNA reads as TGCAGCGTTGAAGAGCGGGGGGCTCCCTACGAGCAGTACTTC.

This CDR3 is CASRPGGRGTQYF. CDR3 nucleotides: TGTGCCAGCAGGCCAGGGGGAAGGGGTACGCAGTATTTT. The chain has TRBV6-5 and TRBJ2-3; 7 positions agree with TRBD1. CDR1 is MNHEY and CDR2 is SVGAGI in the germline V gene. Losses at the gene ends were 6 bases for V and 8 bases for J; bases not matched to a gene: 8. This CDR3 is built from 13 residues.

The chain has TRBV7-9 and TRBJ2-5; tentative D call: TRBD2 (7 bases). CDR1 is SEHNR and CDR2 is FQNEAQ in the germline V gene (reference sequence). This CDR3 is 14 amino acids long. Trimming cost V 5 bases and J 4 bases, with 14 bases left between them. CDR3 in amino acids: CASSHWGGGETQYF. For the CDR3, the DNA is TGTGCCAGCAGCCACTGGGGAGGGGGAGAGACCCAGTACTTC.

V and J are TRBV7-9 and TRBJ2-3; TRBD2 aligns across 14 bases. This CDR3 region has 16 residues. The germline V gene encodes CDR1 SEHNR and CDR2 FQNEAQ (reference sequence). V trimming: 5 bases; J trimming: 4 bases; junction bases outside the gene matches: 5. In DNA, the CDR3 is TGTGCCAGCAGCCCCAGACTAGCGGGAGGGGCAGATACGCAGTATTTT. Encoded protein: CASSPRLAGGADTQYF.

The chain links TRBV5-6 to TRBJ1-2, with 9 bases matching TRBD1. With V trimmed by 4 bases and J by 8 bases, 9 bases remained unmatched. CDR1 and CDR2 from the germline V gene are SGHDT and YYEEEE. The length of the CDR3 is 14 residues. CDR3 nucleotide sequence: TGTGCCAGCAGCCCGGGACAGGGTGTCGGCGGCTACACCTTC. Encoded protein: CASSPGQGVGGYTF.

The sample holds a few counts of this clone. The CDR3 is CAIKASGSQTDTQYF. As DNA, the CDR3 is TGTGCCATCAAGGCTAGCGGGAGTCAGACAGATACGCAGTATTTT. The chain links TRBV10-3 to TRBJ2-3; 10 bases fit TRBD2. V lost 7 bases to trimming and J lost 3 bases; unmatched junction nucleotides: 7. CDR3 length: 15 residues. Germline loops: CDR1 ENHRY, CDR2 SYGVKD.

The rearrangement uses TRBV18 and TRBJ1-5, with 7 nucleotides matching TRBD1. CDR1 KGHSH and CDR2 LQKENI come from the germline V gene. The CDR3 contains 16 residues. The V segment lost 0 bases and the J segment 6 bases; nucleotides outside the gene matches: 8. The CDR3 sequence is CASSPPTGSSVQPQHF. CDR3 in DNA: TGTGCCAGCTCACCACCGACAGGGAGTTCAGTTCAGCCCCAGCATTTT.

The rearrangement uses TRBV5-8 and TRBJ1-2; 7 bases agree with TRBD1. J gave up 4 bases and V 4 bases, and 7 bases lay outside the gene matches. This CDR3 contains 14 residues. Looked up from germline, CDR1 is SGHTS and CDR2 is YDEGEE. The CDR3 is CASSLATGTYGYTF. Here the CDR3 DNA reads TGTGCCAGCAGCCTTGCGACAGGGACCTATGGCTACACCTTC. The whole variable domain, remainder taken from reference TRBV5-8 and TRBJ1-2, is EAGVTQSPTHLIKTRGQQATLRCSPISGHTSVYWYQQALGLGLQFLLWYDEGEERNRGNFPPRFSGRQFPNYSSELNVNALELEDSALYLCASSLATGTYGYTFGSGTRLTVV.

CDR3 DNA sequence: TGTGCCAGCAGTGGGGTTTTGGGGTATGGCTACACCTTC. It specifies CASSGVLGYGYTF. V is TRBV6-1 and J is TRBJ1-2; D gene uncertain. The CDR3 sequence is 13 residues long. The germline gives CDR1 MNHNS, CDR2 SASEGT. Trimming pared 4 bases from V and 5 bases from J, leaving 11 bases between.

This clone was recorded once. The chain is built from TRBV9 and TRBJ2-2; D is uncertain. V was trimmed by 0 bases and J by 7 bases, leaving 4 bases between them. Germline V lookup: CDR1 SGDLS, CDR2 YYNGEE. This CDR3 has 12 amino acids. CDR3 in DNA: TGTGCCAGCAGCGTAGATATCGGGGAGCTGTTTTTT. It is translated as CASSVDIGELFF.

The chain carries TRBV28 and TRBJ1-6; D gene ambiguous. V lost 6 bases and J 9 bases, leaving 12 bases between the germline ends. Germline V gene lookup returns CDR1 MDHEN and CDR2 SYDVKM. CDR3 length: 13 residues. The CDR3 here is CASRTHPGSPLHF. CDR3 DNA: TGTGCCAGCAGGACCCACCCGGGTTCACCCCTCCACTTT.

This chain links TRBV9 with TRBJ1-6, with D possibly being TRBD1 (6 bases). Trimming cost V 2 bases and J 9 bases, with 15 bases left between them. Germline assignment: CDR1 SGDLS and CDR2 YYNGEE. The CDR3 sequence is 15 residues long. This CDR3 is CASSVRTGMVSPLHF. CDR3 coding DNA: TGTGCCAGCAGCGTCAGAACAGGGATGGTTTCACCCCTCCACTTT.

This clone appeared a single time. The gene calls are TRBV4-1 and TRBJ2-1; TRBD2 aligns across 10 bases. The germline CDR1 and CDR2 sequences are MGHRA and YSYEKL. This CDR3 has 17 amino acids. V lost 4 bases to trimming and J lost 6 bases; unmatched junction nucleotides: 12. The CDR3 nucleotides read TGCGCCAGCAGCCCGCTAAATCTAGCGGGGGCCCCCAATGAGCAGTTCTTC. This sequence encodes CASSPLNLAGAPNEQFF.

The chain employs TRBV5-1 and TRBJ1-2, with 8 nucleotides matching TRBD1. This CDR3 region has 15 residues. Germline values: CDR1 SGHRS, CDR2 YFSETQ. V lost 1 base, J lost 0 bases, and 2 bases stayed unmatched. CDR3 protein: CASSLSGGTNYGYTF. DNA for the CDR3: TGCGCCAGCAGCTTGTCAGGGGGCACTAACTATGGCTACACCTTC.

The chain employs TRBV5-4 and TRBJ2-2; TRBD1 agrees at 8 bases. Trimming took 3 bases from V and 1 from J; bases not matched to a gene: 5. The CDR3 spans 16 residues. Germline V gene data show CDR1 as SGHNT and CDR2 as YYREEE (reference sequence). The CDR3 coding sequence is TGTGCCAGCAGCTCGACAGGGGCCGGGAACACCGGGGAGCTGTTTTTT. Translated, it gives CASSSTGAGNTGELFF.

The chain carries TRBV29-1 and TRBJ2-1, with 7 positions matching TRBD1. The CDR3 is made up of 16 amino acids. The junction had 13 bases not matched to a gene; V was cut back by 6 bases and J by 2 bases. Germline loops: CDR1 SQVTM, CDR2 ANQGSEA. The CDR3 bases are TGCAGCGTCACGTCGTACGACAGGGTGACCTACAATGAGCAGTTCTTC. Translating gives CSVTSYDRVTYNEQFF.

This rearrangement joins TRBV9 to TRBJ1-5; D gene ambiguous. Germline V CDR1 and CDR2: SGDLS, YYNGEE. The CDR3 length is 14 residues. Trimming left V 0 bases short and J 2 bases short, with 6 bases between. Written as DNA, the CDR3 is TGTGCCAGCAGCGTAGACACGGGCAATCAGCCCCAGCATTTT. Its protein product is CASSVDTGNQPQHF.

This chain links TRBV11-2 with TRBJ1-6; 8 bases line up with TRBD1. The CDR3 runs 15 residues. CDR1 SGHAT and CDR2 FQNNGV come from the germline V gene. The V segment lost 3 bases and the J segment 9 bases; nucleotides outside the gene matches: 7. The CDR3 DNA reads TGTGCCAGCAGCTTGGGGGGCAGGGGGCTTTCACCCCTCCACTTT. This sequence encodes CASSLGGRGLSPLHF. Full variable domain (remainder filled in from reference TRBV11-2 and TRBJ1-6): EAGVAQSPRYKIIEKRQSVAFWCNPISGHATLYWYQQILGQGPKLLIQFQNNGVVDDSQLPKDRFSAERLKGVDSTLKIQPAKLEDSAVYLCASSLGGRGLSPLHFGNGTRLTVT.

The chain employs TRBV7-2 and TRBJ2-1, with 8 bases fitting TRBD2. Unmatched junction bases numbered 6, after V lost 2 bases and J lost 0 bases. CDR3 length equals 17 residues. The germline CDR1 and CDR2 sequences are SGHTA and FQGNSA. Here the CDR3 reads CASSLLAGRSSYNEQFF. The CDR3 nucleotides read TGTGCCAGCAGCTTACTAGCGGGCCGGAGCTCCTACAATGAGCAGTTCTTC.

This clone was recorded only once. J is TRBJ2-3 and V is TRBV6-5, with 7 nucleotides matching TRBD2. V dropped 6 bases and J dropped 2; count of bases not matched to a gene: 5. Germline loops: CDR1 MNHEY, CDR2 SVGAGI. The CDR3 loop spans 14 amino acids. CDR3 bases: TGTGCCAGCAGGCCCCGGGGGGTCACAGATACGCAGTATTTT. This gives the protein CASRPRGVTDTQYF.

The gene calls are TRBV5-6 and TRBJ1-2, with D hard to call. Trimming cost V 4 bases and J 8 bases, with 18 bases left between them. CDR3 size: 14 residues. Per the germline V gene, CDR1 is SGHDT and CDR2 is YYEEEE. The CDR3 bases are TGTGCCAGCAGCCCACTGAACAGAGGATGGGGCTACACCTTC. Translating gives CASSPLNRGWGYTF.

The chain uses TRBV29-1 and TRBJ2-1; D gene uncertain. The CDR3 has 14 residues. The germline V gene has CDR1 SQVTM and CDR2 ANQGSEA. This CDR3 is CRASQGVGYNEQFF. The CDR3 coding sequence is TGCAGAGCGAGCCAAGGAGTCGGCTACAATGAGCAGTTCTTC.